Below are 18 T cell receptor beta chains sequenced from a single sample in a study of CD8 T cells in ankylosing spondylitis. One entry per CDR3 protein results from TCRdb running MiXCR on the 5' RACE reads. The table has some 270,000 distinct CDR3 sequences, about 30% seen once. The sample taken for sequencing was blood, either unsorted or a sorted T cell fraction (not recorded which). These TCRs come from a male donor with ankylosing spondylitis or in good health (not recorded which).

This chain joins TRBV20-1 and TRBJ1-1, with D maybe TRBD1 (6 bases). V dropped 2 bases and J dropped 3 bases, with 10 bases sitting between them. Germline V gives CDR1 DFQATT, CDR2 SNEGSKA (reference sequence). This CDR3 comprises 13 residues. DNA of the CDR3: TGCAGTGCTAGACAGGACAGATACACTGAAGCTTTCTTT. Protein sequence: CSARQDRYTEAFF.

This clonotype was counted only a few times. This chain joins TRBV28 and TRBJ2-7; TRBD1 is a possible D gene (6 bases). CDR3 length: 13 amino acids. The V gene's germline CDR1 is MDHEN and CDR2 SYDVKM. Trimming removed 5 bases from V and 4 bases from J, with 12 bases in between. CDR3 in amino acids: CASSPETGYEQYF. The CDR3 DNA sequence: TGTGCCAGCAGTCCTGAGACAGGATACGAGCAGTACTTC.

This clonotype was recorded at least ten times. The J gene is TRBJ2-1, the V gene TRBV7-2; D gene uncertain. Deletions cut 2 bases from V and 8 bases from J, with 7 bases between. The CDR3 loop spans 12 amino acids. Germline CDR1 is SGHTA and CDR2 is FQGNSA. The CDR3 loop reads CASSLIGDEQFF. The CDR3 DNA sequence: TGTGCCAGCAGCTTAATCGGAGATGAGCAGTTCTTC.

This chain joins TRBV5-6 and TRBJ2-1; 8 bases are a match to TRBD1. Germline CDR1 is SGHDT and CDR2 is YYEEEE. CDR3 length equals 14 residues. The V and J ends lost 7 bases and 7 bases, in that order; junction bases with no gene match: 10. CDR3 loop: CASSDGTGWNEQFF. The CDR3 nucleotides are TGTGCCAGCTCTGACGGGACAGGTTGGAATGAGCAGTTCTTC.

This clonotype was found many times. CDR3 in amino acids: CASSLGLAGGYEQYF. DNA of the CDR3: TGCGCCAGCAGCTTGGGGCTAGCGGGGGGCTACGAGCAGTACTTC. The V call is TRBV5-1, the J call TRBJ2-7; 11 bases are a match to TRBD2. Trimming removed 0 bases from V and 3 bases from J; junction bases left unmatched: 2. CDR3 length: 15 amino acids. Germline CDR1 SGHRS, CDR2 YFSETQ. Together with reference TRBV5-1 and TRBJ2-7, the CDR3 gives the full variable domain: KAGVTQTPRYLIKTRGQQVTLSCSPISGHRSVSWYQQTPGQGLQFLFEYFSETQRNKGNFPGRFSGRQFSNSRSEMNVSTLELGDSALYLCASSLGLAGGYEQYFGPGTRLTVT.

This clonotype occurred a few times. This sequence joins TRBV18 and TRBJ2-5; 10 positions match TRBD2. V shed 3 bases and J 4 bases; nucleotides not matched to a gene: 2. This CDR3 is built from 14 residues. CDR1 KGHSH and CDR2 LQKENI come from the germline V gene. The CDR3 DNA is TGTGCCAGCTCACCGGGACTAGCGACAGAGACCCAGTACTTC. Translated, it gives CASSPGLATETQYF.

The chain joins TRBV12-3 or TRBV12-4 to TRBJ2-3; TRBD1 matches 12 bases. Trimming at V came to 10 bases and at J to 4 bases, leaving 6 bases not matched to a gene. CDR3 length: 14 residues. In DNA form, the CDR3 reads TGTGCCACCACCCGGGACAGGGGGCCAGATACGCAGTATTTT. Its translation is CATTRDRGPDTQYF.

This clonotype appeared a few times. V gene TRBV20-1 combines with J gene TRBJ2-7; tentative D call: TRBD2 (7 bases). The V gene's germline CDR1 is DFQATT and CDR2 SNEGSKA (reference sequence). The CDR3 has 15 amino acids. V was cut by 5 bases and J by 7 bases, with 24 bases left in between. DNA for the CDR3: TGCAGTGCTGTAGGGTTAGCCGGGGGGACAAAGGAGCAGTACTTC. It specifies CSAVGLAGGTKEQYF.

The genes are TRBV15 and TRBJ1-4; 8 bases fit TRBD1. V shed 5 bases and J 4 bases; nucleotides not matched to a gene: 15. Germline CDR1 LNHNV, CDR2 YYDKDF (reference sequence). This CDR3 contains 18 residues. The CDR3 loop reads CATSLPTGTGGFNEKLFF. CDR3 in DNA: TGTGCCACCAGCCTCCCTACCGGGACAGGCGGTTTTAATGAAAAACTGTTTTTT. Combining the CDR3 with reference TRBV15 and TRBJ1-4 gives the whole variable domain DAMVIQNPRYQVTQFGKPVTLSCSQTLNHNVMYWYQQKSSQAPKLLFHYYDKDFNNEADTPDNFQSRRPNTSFCFLDIRSPGLGDTAMYLCATSLPTGTGGFNEKLFFGSGTQLSVL.

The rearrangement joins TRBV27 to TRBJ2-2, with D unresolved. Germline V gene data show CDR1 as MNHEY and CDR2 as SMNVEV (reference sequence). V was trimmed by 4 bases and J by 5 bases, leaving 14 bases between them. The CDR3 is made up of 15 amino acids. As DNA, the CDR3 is TGTGCCAGCAGTTCCGACCGGCTTAAGACCGGGGAGCTGTTTTTT. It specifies CASSSDRLKTGELFF.

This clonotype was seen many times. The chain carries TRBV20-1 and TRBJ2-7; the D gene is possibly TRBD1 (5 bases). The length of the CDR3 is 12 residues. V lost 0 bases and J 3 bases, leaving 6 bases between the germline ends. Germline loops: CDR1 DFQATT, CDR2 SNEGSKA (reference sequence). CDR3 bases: TGCAGTGCTAGAGATCAGGGCTACGAGCAGTACTTC. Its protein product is CSARDQGYEQYF.

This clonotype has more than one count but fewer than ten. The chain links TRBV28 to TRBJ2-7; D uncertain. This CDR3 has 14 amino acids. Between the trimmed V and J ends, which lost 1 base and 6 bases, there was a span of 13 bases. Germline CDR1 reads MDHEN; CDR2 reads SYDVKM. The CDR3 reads CASSLFRSFGEQYF. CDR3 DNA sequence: TGTGCCAGCAGTTTATTCAGGAGTTTCGGCGAGCAGTACTTC. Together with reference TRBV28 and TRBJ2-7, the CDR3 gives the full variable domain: DVKVTQSSRYLVKRTGEKVFLECVQDMDHENMFWYRQDPGLGLRLIYFSYDVKMKEKGDIPEGYSVSREKKERFSLILESASTNQTSMYLCASSLFRSFGEQYFGPGTRLTVT.

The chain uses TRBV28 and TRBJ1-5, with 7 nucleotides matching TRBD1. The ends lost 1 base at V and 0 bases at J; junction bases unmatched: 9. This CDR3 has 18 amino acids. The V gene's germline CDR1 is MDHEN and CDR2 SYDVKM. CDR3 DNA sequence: TGTGCCAGCAGTTTATCGGATAGGGGGCTGGTTAGCAATCAGCCCCAGCATTTT. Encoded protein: CASSLSDRGLVSNQPQHF.

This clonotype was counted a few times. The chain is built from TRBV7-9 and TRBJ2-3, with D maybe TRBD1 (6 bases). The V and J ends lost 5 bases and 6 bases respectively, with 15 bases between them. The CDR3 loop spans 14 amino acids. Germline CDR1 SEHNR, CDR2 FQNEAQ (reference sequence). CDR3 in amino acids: CASSHRDRADTQYF. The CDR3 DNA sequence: TGTGCCAGCAGCCACAGGGACCGGGCGGATACGCAGTATTTT.

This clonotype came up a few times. As DNA, the CDR3 is TGTGCCAGCAGCCAAGTCTGGGTTGAGTGGAGCACAGATACGCAGTATTTT. Its translation: CASSQVWVEWSTDTQYF. This rearrangement joins TRBV3-1 to TRBJ2-3, with D uncertain. Germline loops: CDR1 LGHDT, CDR2 YNNKEL (reference sequence). This CDR3 comprises 17 residues. V dropped 1 base and J dropped 0 bases, with 14 bases sitting between them.

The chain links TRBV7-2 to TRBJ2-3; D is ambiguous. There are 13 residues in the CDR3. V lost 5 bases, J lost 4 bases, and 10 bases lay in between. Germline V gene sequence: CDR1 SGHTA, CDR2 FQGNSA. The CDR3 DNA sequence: TGTGCCAGCAGCCCCCTAGGGCCAGATACGCAGTATTTT. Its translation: CASSPLGPDTQYF.

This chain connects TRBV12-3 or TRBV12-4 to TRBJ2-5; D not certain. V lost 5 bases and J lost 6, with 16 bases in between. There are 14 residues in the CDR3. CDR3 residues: CASSLGAARKTQYF. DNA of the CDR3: TGTGCCAGCAGTCTGGGCGCCGCGAGGAAGACCCAGTACTTC.

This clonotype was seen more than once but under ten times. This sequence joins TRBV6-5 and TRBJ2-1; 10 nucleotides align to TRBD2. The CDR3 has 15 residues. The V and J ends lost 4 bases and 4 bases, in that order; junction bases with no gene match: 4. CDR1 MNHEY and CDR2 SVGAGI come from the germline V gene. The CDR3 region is CASSWTSGSYNEQFF. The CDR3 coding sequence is TGTGCCAGCAGTTGGACTAGCGGTTCTTACAATGAGCAGTTCTTC.